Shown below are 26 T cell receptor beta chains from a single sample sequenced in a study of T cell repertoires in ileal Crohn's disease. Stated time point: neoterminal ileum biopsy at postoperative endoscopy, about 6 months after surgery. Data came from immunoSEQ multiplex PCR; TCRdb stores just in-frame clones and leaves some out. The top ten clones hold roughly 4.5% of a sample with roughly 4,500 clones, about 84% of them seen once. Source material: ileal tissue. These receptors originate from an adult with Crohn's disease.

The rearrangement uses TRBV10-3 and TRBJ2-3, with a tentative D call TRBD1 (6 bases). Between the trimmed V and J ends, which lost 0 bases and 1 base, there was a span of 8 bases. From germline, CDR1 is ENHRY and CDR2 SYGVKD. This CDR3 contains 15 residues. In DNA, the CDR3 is TGTGCCATCAGTGAGTCTGAGGGGGGCACAGATACGCAGTATTTT. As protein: CAISESEGGTDTQYF.

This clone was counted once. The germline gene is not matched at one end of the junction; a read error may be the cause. This CDR3 is CASREDGSNEKLFF. Written as DNA, the CDR3 is TGTGCCAGCAGGGAAGACGGGAGTAATGAAAAACTGTTTTTT. J is TRBJ1-4 and V is TRBV6-1, with D hard to call. The germline gives CDR1 MNHNS, CDR2 SASEGT. The CDR3 is 14 residues long.

The CDR3 protein is CASSLEWGSYEQYF. CDR3 DNA: TGTGCCAGCAGCTTGGAATGGGGGTCCTACGAGCAGTACTTC. The V call is TRBV5-5, the J call TRBJ2-7; D tentatively fits TRBD1 or TRBD2 (5 bases each). The CDR3 sequence is 14 residues long. The V end was cut by 0 bases, the J end by 1 base, with 8 bases between. Germline V lookup: CDR1 SGHKS, CDR2 YYEKEE (reference sequence).

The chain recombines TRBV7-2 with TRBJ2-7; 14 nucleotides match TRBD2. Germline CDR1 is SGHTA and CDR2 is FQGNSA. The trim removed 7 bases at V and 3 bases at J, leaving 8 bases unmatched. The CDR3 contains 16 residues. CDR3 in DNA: TGTGCCAGCACCCCGGGGACTAGCGGGAGATTCTACGAGCAGTACTTC. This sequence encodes CASTPGTSGRFYEQYF.

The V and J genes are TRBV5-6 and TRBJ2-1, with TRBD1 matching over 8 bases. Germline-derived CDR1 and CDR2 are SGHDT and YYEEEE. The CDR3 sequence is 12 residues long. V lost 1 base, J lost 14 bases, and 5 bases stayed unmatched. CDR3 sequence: CASSLFRGREFF. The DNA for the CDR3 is TGTGCCAGCAGCTTGTTCAGGGGGCGGGAGTTCTTC.

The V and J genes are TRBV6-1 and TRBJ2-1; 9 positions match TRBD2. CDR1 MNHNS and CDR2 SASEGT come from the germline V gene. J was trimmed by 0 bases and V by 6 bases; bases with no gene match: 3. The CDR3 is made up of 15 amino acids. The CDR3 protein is CASRVSGSSYNEQFF. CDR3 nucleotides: TGTGCCAGCAGAGTTAGCGGGAGCTCCTACAATGAGCAGTTCTTC.

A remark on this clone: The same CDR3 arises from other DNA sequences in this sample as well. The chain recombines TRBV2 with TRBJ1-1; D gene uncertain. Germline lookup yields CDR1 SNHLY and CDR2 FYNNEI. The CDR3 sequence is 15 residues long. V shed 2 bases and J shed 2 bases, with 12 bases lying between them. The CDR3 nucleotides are TGTGCCAGCAGTGAAACTGGCCAGGCAAACACTGAAGCTTTCTTT. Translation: CASSETGQANTEAFF.

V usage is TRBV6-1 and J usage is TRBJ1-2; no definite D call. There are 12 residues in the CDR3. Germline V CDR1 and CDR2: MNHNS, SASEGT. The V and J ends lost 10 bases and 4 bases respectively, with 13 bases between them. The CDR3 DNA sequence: TGTGCCACCTCAGAGAAAATCTATGGCTACACCTTC. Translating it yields CATSEKIYGYTF.

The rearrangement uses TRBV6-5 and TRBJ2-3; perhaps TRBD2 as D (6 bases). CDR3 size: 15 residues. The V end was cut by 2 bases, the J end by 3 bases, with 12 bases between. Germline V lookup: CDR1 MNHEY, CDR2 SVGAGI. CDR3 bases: TGTGCCAGCAGTTACGGTTACCGGGGGACAGATACGCAGTATTTT. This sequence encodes CASSYGYRGTDTQYF.

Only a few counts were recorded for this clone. Written as DNA, the CDR3 is TGCAGCGTTGAGGTCCGTAACTCCTACGAGCAGTACTTC. The encoded protein is CSVEVRNSYEQYF. This rearrangement joins TRBV29-1 to TRBJ2-7; unclear D gene. The CDR3 extends over 13 amino acids. Per germline, CDR1 SQVTM and CDR2 ANQGSEA. Deletions cut 3 bases from V and 0 bases from J, with 9 bases between.

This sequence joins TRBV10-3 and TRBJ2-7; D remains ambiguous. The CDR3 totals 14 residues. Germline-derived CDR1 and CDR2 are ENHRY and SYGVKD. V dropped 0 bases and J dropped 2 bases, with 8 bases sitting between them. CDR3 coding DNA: TGTGCCATCAGTGAGTCTGAAGAAGCCTACGAGCAGTACTTC. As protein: CAISESEEAYEQYF.

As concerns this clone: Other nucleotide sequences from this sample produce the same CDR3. CDR3 residues: CASLADTDTQYF. DNA for the CDR3: TGTGCCAGCCTAGCGGACACGGATACGCAGTATTTT. This sequence joins TRBV6-6 and TRBJ2-3; 7 bases agree with TRBD2. The CDR3 is made up of 12 amino acids. The germline V gene has CDR1 MNHNY and CDR2 SVGAGI (reference sequence). V dropped 8 bases and J dropped 6; count of bases not matched to a gene: 5.

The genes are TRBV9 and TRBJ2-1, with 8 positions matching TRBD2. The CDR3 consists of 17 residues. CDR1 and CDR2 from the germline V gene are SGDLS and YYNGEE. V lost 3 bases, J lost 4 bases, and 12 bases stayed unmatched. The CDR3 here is CASSAATGTRVYNEQFF. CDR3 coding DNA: TGTGCCAGCAGCGCAGCTACCGGGACTAGGGTATACAATGAGCAGTTCTTC.

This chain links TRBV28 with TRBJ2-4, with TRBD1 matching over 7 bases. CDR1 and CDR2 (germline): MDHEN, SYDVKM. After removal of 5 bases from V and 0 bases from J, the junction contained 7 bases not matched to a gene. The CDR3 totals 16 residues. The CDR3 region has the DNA TGTGCCAGCAGTATTACAGGGGAATTAGCCAAAAACATTCAGTACTTC. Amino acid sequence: CASSITGELAKNIQYF.

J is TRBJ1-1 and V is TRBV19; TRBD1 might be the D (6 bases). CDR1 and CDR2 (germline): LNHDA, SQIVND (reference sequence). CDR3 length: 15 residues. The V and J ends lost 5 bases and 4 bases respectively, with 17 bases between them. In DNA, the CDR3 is TGTGCCAGTAGTCAGGGCAGGGGATGGGCCACTGAAGCTTTCTTT. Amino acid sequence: CASSQGRGWATEAFF.

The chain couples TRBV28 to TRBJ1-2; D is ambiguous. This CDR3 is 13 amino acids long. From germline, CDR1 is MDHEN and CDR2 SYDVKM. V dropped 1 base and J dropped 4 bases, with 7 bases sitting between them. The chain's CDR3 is CASSLSSSYGYTF. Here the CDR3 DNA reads TGTGCCAGCAGTTTATCATCCAGCTATGGCTACACCTTC.

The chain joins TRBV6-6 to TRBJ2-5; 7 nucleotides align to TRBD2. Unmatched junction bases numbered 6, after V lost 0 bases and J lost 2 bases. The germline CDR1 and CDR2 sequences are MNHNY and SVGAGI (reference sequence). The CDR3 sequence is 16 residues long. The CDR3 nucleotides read TGTGCCAGCAGTTACTCCCGGGACTACCCGCAAGAGACCCAGTACTTC. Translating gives CASSYSRDYPQETQYF.

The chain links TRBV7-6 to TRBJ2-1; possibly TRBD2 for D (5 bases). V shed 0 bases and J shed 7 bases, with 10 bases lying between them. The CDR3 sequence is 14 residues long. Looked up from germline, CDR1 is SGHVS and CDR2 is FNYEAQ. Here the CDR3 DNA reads TGTGCCAGCAGCTTAGCGGGAGTTCTTAATGAGCAGTTCTTC. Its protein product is CASSLAGVLNEQFF.

The CDR3 nucleotides read TGCGCCAGCAGCCAAGCAGGACAGCCAAGAGGAGGCTACACCTTC. It yields the protein CASSQAGQPRGGYTF. V is TRBV4-1 and J is TRBJ1-2, with D perhaps matching TRBD1 (6 bases). The CDR3 runs to 15 residues. CDR1 and CDR2 (germline): MGHRA, YSYEKL. V was clipped by 1 base and J by 8 bases, with 17 bases between them.

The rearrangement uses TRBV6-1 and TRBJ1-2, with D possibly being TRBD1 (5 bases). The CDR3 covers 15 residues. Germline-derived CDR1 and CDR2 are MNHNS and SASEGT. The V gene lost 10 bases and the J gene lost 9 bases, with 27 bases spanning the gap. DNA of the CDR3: TGTGCCACCTCACCCACAGGCTTCCACATTCATCGCTACACCTTC. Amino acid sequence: CATSPTGFHIHRYTF.

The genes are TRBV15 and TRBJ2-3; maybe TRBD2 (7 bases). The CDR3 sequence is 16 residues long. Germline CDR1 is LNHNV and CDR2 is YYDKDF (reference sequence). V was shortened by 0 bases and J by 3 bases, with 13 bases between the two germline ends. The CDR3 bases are TGTGCCACCAGCAGAGATGGGGGGGCTCCTACAGATACGCAGTATTTT. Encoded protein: CATSRDGGAPTDTQYF.

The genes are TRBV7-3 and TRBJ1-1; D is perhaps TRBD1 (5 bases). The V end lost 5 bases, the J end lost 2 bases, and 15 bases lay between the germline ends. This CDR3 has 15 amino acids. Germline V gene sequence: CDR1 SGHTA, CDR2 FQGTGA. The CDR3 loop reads CASSPSVGANTEAFF. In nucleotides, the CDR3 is TGTGCCAGCAGCCCCTCGGTCGGGGCTAACACTGAAGCTTTCTTT.

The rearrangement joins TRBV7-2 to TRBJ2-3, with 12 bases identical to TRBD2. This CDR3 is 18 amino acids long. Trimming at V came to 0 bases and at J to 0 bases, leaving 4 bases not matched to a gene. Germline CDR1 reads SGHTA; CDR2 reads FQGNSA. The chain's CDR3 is CASSLALAGGRSTDTQYF. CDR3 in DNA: TGTGCCAGCAGCTTAGCCCTAGCGGGAGGGCGTAGCACAGATACGCAGTATTTT.

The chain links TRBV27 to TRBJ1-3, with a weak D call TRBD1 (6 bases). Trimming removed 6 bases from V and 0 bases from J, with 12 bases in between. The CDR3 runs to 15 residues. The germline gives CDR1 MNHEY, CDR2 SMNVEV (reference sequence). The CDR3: CASRANRDSGNTIYF. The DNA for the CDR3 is TGTGCCAGCAGGGCGAACAGGGACTCTGGAAACACCATATATTTT.

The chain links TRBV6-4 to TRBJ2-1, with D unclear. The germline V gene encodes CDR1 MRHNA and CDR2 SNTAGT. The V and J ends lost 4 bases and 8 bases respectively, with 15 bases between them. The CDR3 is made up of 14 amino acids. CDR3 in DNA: TGTGCCAGCAGTGTAGGAACATCCGGAGATGAGCAGTTCTTC. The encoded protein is CASSVGTSGDEQFF.

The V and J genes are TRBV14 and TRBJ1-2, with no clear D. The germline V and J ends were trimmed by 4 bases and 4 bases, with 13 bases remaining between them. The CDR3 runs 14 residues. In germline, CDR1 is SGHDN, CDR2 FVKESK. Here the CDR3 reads CASSPAQSTYGYTF. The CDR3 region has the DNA TGTGCCAGCAGCCCAGCGCAGTCCACCTATGGCTACACCTTC.